These 20 T cell receptor beta chains originate from one sample sequenced in a study of blood T cell repertoires in COVID-19. TCRdb keeps only in-frame clones here, not all; method: immunoSEQ multiplex PCR. The profile shows some 65,000 clones, roughly 87% of them singletons. Input material: peripheral blood. Receptor source: a man older than 75 with acute or convalescent COVID-19.

V and J are TRBV6-5 and TRBJ2-3; the match to TRBD2 covers 11 bases. Germline loops: CDR1 MNHEY, CDR2 SVGAGI. The V gene end was trimmed by 6 bases and the J gene end by 4 bases; junction bases not matched to a gene: 6. The CDR3 totals 15 residues. Written as DNA, the CDR3 is TGTGCCAGCAGGGCCGGGACTAGCGGATCAGATACGCAGTATTTT. Amino acids: CASRAGTSGSDTQYF.

This chain joins TRBV19 and TRBJ1-5, with 9 nucleotides matching TRBD1. CDR3 length: 13 amino acids. The V gene end was trimmed by 1 base and the J gene end by 14 bases; junction bases not matched to a gene: 6. Germline CDR1 and CDR2: LNHDA and SQIVND (reference sequence). As DNA, the CDR3 is TGTGCCAGTAGTATAGCGTGGGACAGGGATAAGCATTTT. This codes for CASSIAWDRDKHF.

The chain employs TRBV5-1 and TRBJ1-2; D might be TRBD1 (5 bases). Germline V gene data show CDR1 as SGHRS and CDR2 as YFSETQ. CDR3 length: 17 residues. Trimming pared 4 bases from V and 1 base from J, leaving 20 bases between. As DNA, the CDR3 is TGCGCCAGCAGCCCCCGAGGTCGGGACTCGAGTAACTATGGCTACACCTTC. This sequence encodes CASSPRGRDSSNYGYTF. Complete variable domain (other parts from reference TRBV5-1 and TRBJ1-2): KAGVTQTPRYLIKTRGQQVTLSCSPISGHRSVSWYQQTPGQGLQFLFEYFSETQRNKGNFPGRFSGRQFSNSRSEMNVSTLELGDSALYLCASSPRGRDSSNYGYTFGSGTRLTVV.

V and J are TRBV12-3 or TRBV12-4 and TRBJ1-1, with D unclear. V gave up 1 base and J gave up 4 bases, with 4 bases separating them. The CDR3 is 12 amino acids. The CDR3 loop reads CASSLGPTEAFF. CDR3 DNA: TGTGCCAGCAGTTTAGGGCCCACTGAAGCTTTCTTT.

In this sample, this clone turned up once. This CDR3 reads CASTPGRRSPLHF. For the CDR3, the DNA is TGTGCCAGCACTCCCGGTAGGAGATCACCCCTCCACTTT. J is TRBJ1-6 and V is TRBV6-5; no definite D call. V gave up 7 bases and J gave up 10 bases, with 14 bases separating them. The V gene's germline CDR1 is MNHEY and CDR2 SVGAGI. The CDR3 totals 13 residues.

The CDR3 region has the DNA TGTGCCAGCAGCGCTGAGACTAGCGGGAGAGGTAATGAGCAGTTCTTC. This encodes CASSAETSGRGNEQFF. V and J are TRBV2 and TRBJ2-1; 12 bases match TRBD2. Unmatched junction bases numbered 10, after V lost 6 bases and J lost 7 bases. The germline V gene has CDR1 SNHLY and CDR2 FYNNEI. This CDR3 has 16 amino acids.

This clone was seen once. The chain is built from TRBV18 and TRBJ1-2; perhaps TRBD1 as D (6 bases). The CDR3 sequence is 14 residues long. V was cut by 4 bases and J by 4 bases, with 13 bases left in between. Germline V CDR1 and CDR2: KGHSH, LQKENI. CDR3 in amino acids: CASSLIGTIYGYTF. The CDR3 DNA is TGTGCCAGCTCACTAATCGGGACAATCTATGGCTACACCTTC.

The V call is TRBV5-5, the J call TRBJ2-3; TRBD1 agrees at 7 bases. With V trimmed by 3 bases and J by 1 base, 8 bases remained unmatched. The CDR3 runs 16 residues. CDR1 SGHKS and CDR2 YYEKEE come from the germline V gene (reference sequence). The CDR3 loop reads CASSSYNRGGTDTQYF. The CDR3 nucleotides read TGTGCCAGCAGCTCCTATAACAGGGGCGGCACAGATACGCAGTATTTT.

The J gene is TRBJ2-7, the V gene TRBV5-8, with TRBD2 identical over 11 bases. The length of the CDR3 is 16 residues. Germline CDR1 SGHTS, CDR2 YDEGEE. V dropped 2 bases and J dropped 2; count of bases not matched to a gene: 6. The CDR3 region is CASSLEGLAATYEQYF. The CDR3 coding sequence is TGTGCCAGCAGCTTAGAGGGACTAGCGGCCACCTACGAGCAGTACTTC.

Regarding this clone: Other DNA sequences in this specimen translate into the identical CDR3. The V and J genes are TRBV7-9 and TRBJ1-1; TRBD1 agrees at 11 bases. CDR3 size: 14 residues. The germline V gene encodes CDR1 SEHNR and CDR2 FQNEAQ (reference sequence). Losses at the gene ends were 4 bases for V and 4 bases for J; bases not matched to a gene: 2. CDR3 DNA sequence: TGTGCCAGCAGCTCGGACAGGGGGCTCACTGAAGCTTTCTTT. Amino acids: CASSSDRGLTEAFF.

This rearrangement joins TRBV5-8 to TRBJ2-2; a weak D match, TRBD1 (5 bases). Germline values: CDR1 SGHTS, CDR2 YDEGEE. The ends were cut back, 8 bases at V and 0 bases at J, with 23 bases in the middle. CDR3 size: 18 residues. The DNA of the CDR3 is TGTGCCAGTGCCTTCAGGGTACTGGGGAATTCGAACACCGGGGAGCTGTTTTTT. It is translated as CASAFRVLGNSNTGELFF.

The CDR3 DNA reads as TGTGCCAGCAGTTACTCGACCGGGAGTGGCCAAGAGACCCAGTACTTC. It codes for CASSYSTGSGQETQYF. This sequence joins TRBV6-5 and TRBJ2-5; TRBD2 is a possible D gene (6 bases). The ends were cut back, 0 bases at V and 1 base at J, with 12 bases in the middle. Germline-derived CDR1 and CDR2 are MNHEY and SVGAGI. The CDR3 loop spans 16 amino acids.

The gene calls are TRBV5-1 and TRBJ1-5; TRBD1 might be the D (6 bases). With 4 bases removed from V and 3 bases from J, the gap between germline ends came to 14 bases. This CDR3 is 15 amino acids long. CDR1 and CDR2 from the germline V gene are SGHRS and YFSETQ. This CDR3 reads CASSPAGQNNQPQHF. The CDR3 coding sequence is TGCGCCAGCAGCCCGGCTGGACAGAACAATCAGCCCCAGCATTTT.

The V gene is TRBV11-3, the J gene TRBJ2-3; TRBD2 matches 13 bases. The J segment lost 2 bases and the V segment lost 5 bases, leaving 4 bases of the junction unmatched. Germline CDR1 SGHNT, CDR2 YENEEA. The CDR3 length is 16 residues. CDR3 DNA: TGTGCCAGCAGCCCGGGACTAGCGGGAAACACAGATACGCAGTATTTT. This encodes CASSPGLAGNTDTQYF. The variable domain in full, with the rest retrieved from reference TRBV11-3 and TRBJ2-3, is EAGVVQSPRYKIIEKKQPVAFWCNPISGHNTLYWYLQNLGQGPELLIRYENEEAVDDSQLPKDRFSAERLKGVDSTLKIQPAELGDSAVYLCASSPGLAGNTDTQYFGPGTRLTVL.

For this clone: Other DNA variants within this sample encode the same CDR3. The CDR3 reads CASSQDGGYAFF. The CDR3 DNA reads TGTGCCAGCAGCCAAGATGGAGGGTACGCTTTCTTT. The chain has TRBV14 and TRBJ1-1; D gene uncertain. Trimming took off 0 bases at V and 11 bases at J, with 10 bases between the two ends. The CDR3 consists of 12 residues. From germline, CDR1 is SGHDN and CDR2 FVKESK.

The rearrangement uses TRBV6-2 or TRBV6-3 and TRBJ2-1, with D tentatively TRBD1 (5 bases). Germline V CDR1 and CDR2: MNHEY, SVGEGT. Trimming took off 0 bases at V and 8 bases at J, with 11 bases between the two ends. The CDR3 spans 14 residues. As DNA, the CDR3 is TGTGCCAGCAGTTACTCGCAGGGCTGGGATGAGCAGTTCTTC. Translating gives CASSYSQGWDEQFF.

The gene calls are TRBV5-1 and TRBJ2-5, with D unresolved. Germline V lookup: CDR1 SGHRS, CDR2 YFSETQ. V was cut by 0 bases and J by 4 bases, with 16 bases left in between. This CDR3 is built from 16 residues. The CDR3, as DNA: TGCGCCAGCAGCTTGGGGAGAATCGGTGTCGGAGAGACCCAGTACTTC. Translated: CASSLGRIGVGETQYF.

This rearrangement joins TRBV9 to TRBJ2-5, with a possible D match to TRBD2 (5 bases). V lost 4 bases, J lost 2 bases, and 15 bases lay in between. This CDR3 comprises 15 residues. The V gene's germline CDR1 is SGDLS and CDR2 YYNGEE. DNA of the CDR3: TGTGCCAGCAGCATAGGAATAGCGAGACAAGAGACCCAGTACTTC. Its translation: CASSIGIARQETQYF.

Worth noting for this clone: The same CDR3 can be traced to other DNA sequences in this sample. This chain joins TRBV18 and TRBJ1-3, with D possibly being TRBD1 (6 bases). V lost 0 bases, J lost 0 bases, and 6 bases lay in between. This CDR3 spans 15 amino acids. Germline V gives CDR1 KGHSH, CDR2 LQKENI. Written as DNA, the CDR3 is TGTGCCAGCTCACCACCAGGGGGCTCTGGAAACACCATATATTTT. Encoded protein: CASSPPGGSGNTIYF. Drawing the rest from reference TRBV18 and TRBJ1-3, the complete variable domain is NAGVMQNPRHLVRRRGQEARLRCSPMKGHSHVYWYRQLPEEGLKFMVYLQKENIIDESGMPKERFSAEFPKEGPSILRIQQVVRGDSAAYFCASSPPGGSGNTIYFGEGSWLTVV.

V and J are TRBV9 and TRBJ1-2; a possible D gene is TRBD1 (5 bases). Trimming removed 3 bases from V and 13 bases from J, with 22 bases in between. The length of the CDR3 is 14 residues. Germline values: CDR1 SGDLS, CDR2 YYNGEE. CDR3 nucleotide sequence: TGTGCCAGCAGCGCCCTTCCCGGGACTGGCCGGGTCACCTTC. Translated: CASSALPGTGRVTF.